Below, 9 T cell receptor beta chains from the same sample are listed, as sequenced in a study of T cell responses to AZD1222 COVID-19 vaccine. Repertoires were generated with immunoSEQ multiplex PCR, while TCRdb's copy carries only in-frame clones and drops some. The table records approximately 60,000 clones, over 70% of them present only once. The material was peripheral blood, obtained on day 0 of AZD1222 vaccination. Receptors were obtained from an adult in good health.

This chain uses TRBV7-8 with TRBJ2-2; D is perhaps TRBD2 (5 bases). The V gene lost 5 bases and the J gene lost 6 bases, with 13 bases spanning the gap. CDR1 SGHVS and CDR2 FQNEAQ come from the germline V gene. The CDR3 extends over 14 amino acids. The chain's CDR3 is CASSQRKGSGELFF. The CDR3 region has the DNA TGTGCCAGCAGCCAGCGGAAGGGATCCGGGGAGCTGTTTTTT.

The CDR3 sequence: CASSYLTVGTEAFF. CDR3 nucleotides: TGTGCCAGCAGTTACTTGACGGTGGGGACTGAAGCTTTCTTT. The gene calls are TRBV6-5 and TRBJ1-1; no clear D. V lost 1 base to trimming and J lost 5 bases, with 11 bases between them. This CDR3 has 14 amino acids. Per germline, CDR1 MNHEY and CDR2 SVGAGI.

The DNA for the CDR3 is TGCGCCAGCAGTGAGCAATCCGGGGGCTATGGCTACACCTTC. The encoded protein is CASSEQSGGYGYTF. J is TRBJ1-2 and V is TRBV10-2, with a weak D call TRBD1 (5 bases). V was pared by 2 bases and J by 4 bases, with 11 bases between. Germline V gene sequence: CDR1 WSHSY, CDR2 SAAADI. This CDR3 is built from 14 residues.

Note on this clone: The same CDR3 can be traced to other DNA sequences in this sample. The V gene is TRBV4-3, the J gene TRBJ1-5; D is ambiguous. V dropped 0 bases and J dropped 4 bases, with 4 bases sitting between them. CDR3 length: 13 residues. Germline loops: CDR1 LGHNA, CDR2 YSLEER. CDR3 protein: CASSQDSNQPQHF. CDR3 DNA sequence: TGCGCCAGCAGCCAAGATTCAAATCAGCCCCAGCATTTT.

This clone came up a few times. The gene calls are TRBV11-2 and TRBJ1-3; unclear D gene. Germline V gives CDR1 SGHAT, CDR2 FQNNGV. V was clipped by 0 bases and J by 1 base, with 1 base between them. The CDR3 runs 13 residues. CDR3 residues: CASSLESGNTIYF. CDR3 DNA sequence: TGTGCCAGCAGCTTAGAGTCTGGAAACACCATATATTTT. Based on the CDR3 plus reference TRBV11-2 and TRBJ1-3, the full variable domain is EAGVAQSPRYKIIEKRQSVAFWCNPISGHATLYWYQQILGQGPKLLIQFQNNGVVDDSQLPKDRFSAERLKGVDSTLKIQPAKLEDSAVYLCASSLESGNTIYFGEGSWLTVV.

The chain uses TRBV7-3 and TRBJ2-1, with D possibly matching TRBD1 (6 bases). Germline V gives CDR1 SGHTA, CDR2 FQGTGA. The ends were cut back, 5 bases at V and 2 bases at J, with 13 bases in the middle. The CDR3 is 15 amino acids. CDR3 coding DNA: TGTGCCAGCAGCCCATACAGGGCCCCCTACAATGAGCAGTTCTTC. Translating gives CASSPYRAPYNEQFF.

This rearrangement joins TRBV12-3 or TRBV12-4 to TRBJ2-3; TRBD2 matches 8 bases. V was clipped by 8 bases and J by 4 bases; unmatched bases: 5. This CDR3 is built from 13 residues. CDR3 region: CASLSGEADTQYF. The CDR3 DNA reads as TGTGCCAGCCTTAGCGGGGAAGCAGATACGCAGTATTTT.

The V and J genes are TRBV28 and TRBJ1-4; maybe TRBD1 (6 bases). V lost 1 base and J lost 5, with 11 bases in between. This CDR3 contains 15 residues. Germline V lookup: CDR1 MDHEN, CDR2 SYDVKM. This CDR3 reads CASSLFRQENEKLFF. Written as DNA, the CDR3 is TGTGCCAGCAGTTTATTCCGACAGGAGAATGAAAAACTGTTTTTT.

The rearrangement uses TRBV25-1 and TRBJ2-3; TRBD2 matches 7 bases. The germline V gene encodes CDR1 MGHDK and CDR2 SYGVNS. CDR3 size: 15 residues. V lost 6 bases, J lost 2 bases, and 8 bases stayed unmatched. The CDR3 is CASSLSSGFTDTQYF. CDR3 coding DNA: TGTGCCAGCAGCCTGTCTAGCGGCTTCACAGATACGCAGTATTTT.